The sequence of this T cell receptor (beta chain) was determined in a study of T-cell reconstitution after alpha-beta-depleted transplantation in children. Germline loops: CDR1 LGHNA, CDR2 YNFKEQ. V was trimmed by 1 base and J by 2 bases, leaving 16 bases between them. The CDR3 loop spans 17 amino acids. Library preparation (for TCRbeta) was performed with unique molecular identifiers. One entry per CDR3 protein, called by TCRdb with MiXCR from the PCR reads. Of 490,000 or so distinct CDR3 sequences in the sample, approximately 13% are singletons; the top ten hold more than 5.5%. The receptor was derived from a human donor who donated a stem cell graft to a child with combined immunodeficiency. Sequencing used PBMCs from the stem cell graft donor, obtained from the stem cell graft. The V and J genes are TRBV4-2 and TRBJ2-3; D is possibly TRBD1 (6 bases). CDR3 nucleotides: TGTGCCAGCAGCCAAGGGGGGCTACACTTCACCACAGATACGCAGTATTTT. Amino acids: CASSQGGLHFTTDTQYF.